This T cell receptor (beta chain) emerged from a study of PD-1 blockade in classical Hodgkin lymphoma. Noted time point: cycle 4 day 1 (C4D1), after less than 7 weeks of nivolumab. Every patient relapsed after autologous stem cell transplantation, and brentuximab vedotin exposure varied. Isolation of CD8+ T cells from thawed PBMCs used magnetic negative selection. Some clones are missing from TCRdb's copy, which holds only in-frame ones; the method was immunoSEQ multiplex PCR. In the table there are roughly 19,000 clones, about 87% of which are singletons. CDR1 is SNHLY, CDR2 FYNNEI, per germline. The CDR3 sequence is 15 residues long. V was pared by 6 bases and J by 7 bases, with 20 bases between.

The source of this sequence is a human donor with classical Hodgkin lymphoma. V and J are TRBV2 and TRBJ2-3, with D perhaps assigned TRBD1 or TRBD2 (5 bases each). Material: CD8+ T cells from blood, obtained before the fourth cycle of nivolumab. The CDR3 protein is CASRGWGPQVHTQYF. CDR3 in DNA: TGTGCCAGCAGGGGATGGGGACCCCAAGTTCATACGCAGTATTTT.